This T cell receptor (beta chain) was obtained from a study of T cell responses to AZD1222 COVID-19 vaccine. Regarding the study as a whole: Donors were chiefly white British, with a greater number of females, and clonal diversity was perhaps underestimated.

Sequencing was performed with immunoSEQ multiplex PCR; in TCRdb, only in-frame clones are kept and a portion is missing. Among about 110,000 clones, about 87% were seen once, and the ten largest hold over 1.5%. The V segment lost 6 bases and the J segment 7 bases; nucleotides outside the gene matches: 8. Per the germline V gene, CDR1 is MNHEY and CDR2 is SMNVEV (reference sequence). The CDR3 totals 15 residues. This clone was recorded once. Its antigen is undetermined. V gene TRBV27 combines with J gene TRBJ2-1; 11 bases fit TRBD2. The material was peripheral blood, obtained on day 0 of AZD1222 vaccination. The receptor was isolated from an adult in good health. CDR3 sequence: CASRHGLAGSNEQFF. CDR3 coding DNA: TGTGCCAGCAGACATGGACTAGCGGGTAGTAATGAGCAGTTCTTC.